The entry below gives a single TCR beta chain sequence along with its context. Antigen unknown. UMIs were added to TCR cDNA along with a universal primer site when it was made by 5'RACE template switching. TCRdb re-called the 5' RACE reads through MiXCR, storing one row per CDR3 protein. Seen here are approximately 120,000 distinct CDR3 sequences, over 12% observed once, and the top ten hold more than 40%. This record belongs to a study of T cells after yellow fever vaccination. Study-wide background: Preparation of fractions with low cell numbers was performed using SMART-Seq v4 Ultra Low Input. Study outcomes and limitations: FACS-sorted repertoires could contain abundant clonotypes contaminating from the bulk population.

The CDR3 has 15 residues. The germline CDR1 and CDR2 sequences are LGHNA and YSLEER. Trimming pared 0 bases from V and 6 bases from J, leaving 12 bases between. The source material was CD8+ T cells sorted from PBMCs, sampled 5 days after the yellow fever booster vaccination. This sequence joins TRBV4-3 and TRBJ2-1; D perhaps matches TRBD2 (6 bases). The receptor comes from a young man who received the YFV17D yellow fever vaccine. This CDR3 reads CASSQDSGLLNEQFF. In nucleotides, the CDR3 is TGCGCCAGCAGCCAAGATTCGGGACTCCTCAATGAGCAGTTCTTC.